Following are 27 T cell receptor beta chains from one sample sequenced in a study of blood T cell repertoires in COVID-19. Produced via immunoSEQ multiplex PCR; TCRdb's table is partial and in-frame only. The sample holds under 200,000 clones; 80% to 90% are singletons and the top ten take roughly 11%. The sequenced sample was peripheral blood. These receptors all stem from a woman aged 60-75 years with COVID-19, enrolled during active disease.

The chain's CDR3 is CASNGQTTNEKLFF. CDR3 nucleotide sequence: TGTGCCAGTAATGGACAGACAACTAATGAAAAACTGTTTTTT. V usage is TRBV19 and J usage is TRBJ1-4; the D gene is possibly TRBD1 (6 bases). CDR1 and CDR2 (germline): LNHDA, SQIVND (reference sequence). The CDR3 contains 14 residues. Trimming took 7 bases from V and 0 from J, leaving 9 bases between them. Based on the CDR3 plus reference TRBV19 and TRBJ1-4, the full variable domain is DGGITQSPKYLFRKEGQNVTLSCEQNLNHDAMYWYRQDPGQGLRLIYYSQIVNDFQKGDIAEGYSVSREKKESFPLTVTSAQKNPTAFYLCASNGQTTNEKLFFGSGTQLSVL.

The chain carries TRBV7-2 and TRBJ2-7; D gene ambiguous. CDR1 is SGHTA, CDR2 FQGNSA, per germline. Trimming took 5 bases from V and 5 from J, leaving 7 bases between them. CDR3 length equals 11 residues. CDR3 sequence (DNA): TGTGCCAGCAGCCGATCTAACGAGCAGTACTTC. Protein sequence: CASSRSNEQYF.

The chain is built from TRBV4-2 and TRBJ2-7; D may be TRBD1 (6 bases). The CDR3 contains 19 residues. Per the germline V gene, CDR1 is LGHNA and CDR2 is YNFKEQ. With 4 bases removed from V and 2 bases from J, the gap between germline ends came to 27 bases. The CDR3 region is CASSPYGTSSGHITYEQYF. CDR3 DNA sequence: TGTGCCAGCAGCCCCTACGGGACAAGTTCCGGCCATATTACCTACGAGCAGTACTTC.

This chain joins TRBV11-3 and TRBJ2-5, with a possible D match to TRBD2 (6 bases). The CDR3 sequence is 14 residues long. Germline values: CDR1 SGHNT, CDR2 YENEEA. Trimming shortened V by 3 bases and J by 2 bases, and 10 bases separated the two germline ends. CDR3 protein: CASSLRDGQETQYF. In nucleotides, the CDR3 is TGTGCCAGCAGCTTGCGGGACGGACAAGAGACCCAGTACTTC. Full variable domain (remainder filled in from reference TRBV11-3 and TRBJ2-5): EAGVVQSPRYKIIEKKQPVAFWCNPISGHNTLYWYLQNLGQGPELLIRYENEEAVDDSQLPKDRFSAERLKGVDSTLKIQPAELGDSAVYLCASSLRDGQETQYFGPGTRLLVL.

The CDR3 is CASSLRFGGTGELFF. The CDR3 DNA is TGTGCCAGTAGTTTACGATTCGGGGGCACCGGGGAGCTGTTTTTT. This chain uses TRBV19 with TRBJ2-2; maybe TRBD2 (6 bases). The CDR3 length is 15 residues. Germline CDR1 is LNHDA and CDR2 is SQIVND (reference sequence). The V end was cut by 5 bases, the J end by 4 bases, with 14 bases between. Supplemented by reference TRBV19 and TRBJ2-2, the full variable domain reads DGGITQSPKYLFRKEGQNVTLSCEQNLNHDAMYWYRQDPGQGLRLIYYSQIVNDFQKGDIAEGYSVSREKKESFPLTVTSAQKNPTAFYLCASSLRFGGTGELFFGEGSRLTVL.

This rearrangement joins TRBV6-2 or TRBV6-3 to TRBJ2-7; possibly TRBD1 for D (5 bases). Germline-derived CDR1 and CDR2 are MNHEY and SVGEGT. The ends were cut back, 0 bases at V and 3 bases at J, with 15 bases in the middle. This CDR3 region has 16 residues. CDR3 sequence reads: CASSYSAGSPIYEQYF. CDR3 coding DNA: TGTGCCAGCAGTTACTCGGCAGGGTCACCGATCTACGAGCAGTACTTC.

This clone was observed a single time. The genes are TRBV13 and TRBJ1-3, with a possible D match to TRBD1 (6 bases). V lost 4 bases, J lost 3 bases, and 13 bases lay in between. CDR3 size: 15 residues. CDR1 is PRHDT and CDR2 is FYEKMQ in the germline V gene (reference sequence). As DNA, the CDR3 is TGTGCCAGCAGCTCTACAGGGTGGGATGGAAACACCATATATTTT. This sequence encodes CASSSTGWDGNTIYF.

This clone turned up a few times. The chain recombines TRBV6-2 or TRBV6-3 with TRBJ2-7, with a tentative D call TRBD1 (8 bases). CDR3 length: 14 residues. Per germline, CDR1 MNHEY and CDR2 SVGEGT. V lost 2 bases, J lost 3 bases, and 11 bases lay in between. As DNA, the CDR3 is TGTGCCAGCAGTTACCACAGGGGGGGCTACGAGCAGTACTTC. As protein: CASSYHRGGYEQYF.

The chain has TRBV6-1 and TRBJ2-7; D remains ambiguous. V was pared by 1 base and J by 3 bases, with 10 bases between. CDR1 MNHNS and CDR2 SASEGT come from the germline V gene. This CDR3 region has 14 residues. The CDR3 spells CASSEELTNYEQYF. CDR3 sequence (DNA): TGTGCCAGCAGTGAAGAACTCACTAACTACGAGCAGTACTTC.

This chain uses TRBV7-2 with TRBJ1-5, with D perhaps TRBD1 (5 bases). The V end lost 0 bases, the J end lost 4 bases, and 13 bases lay between the germline ends. Germline V lookup: CDR1 SGHTA, CDR2 FQGNSA. The CDR3 is made up of 16 amino acids. The CDR3 loop reads CASSLADTIGNQPQHF. Here the CDR3 DNA reads TGTGCCAGCAGCTTAGCGGACACTATTGGTAATCAGCCCCAGCATTTT.

J is TRBJ2-7 and V is TRBV27; 11 bases match TRBD1. The CDR3 contains 15 residues. Germline CDR1 is MNHEY and CDR2 is SMNVEV (reference sequence). Trimming removed 3 bases from V and 5 bases from J; junction bases left unmatched: 6. The chain's CDR3 is CASSFPDRGRDEQYF. DNA for the CDR3: TGTGCCAGCAGTTTTCCGGACAGGGGGCGCGACGAGCAGTACTTC.

This clone was seen only once. The chain is built from TRBV7-2 and TRBJ2-3; 8 bases line up with TRBD2. The V gene's germline CDR1 is SGHTA and CDR2 FQGNSA. This CDR3 has 16 residues. The junction had 5 bases not matched to a gene; V was cut back by 3 bases and J by 0 bases. Here the CDR3 reads CASSFFLAGSTDTQYF. In nucleotides, the CDR3 is TGTGCCAGCAGCTTCTTCCTAGCGGGTAGCACAGATACGCAGTATTTT.

The chain is built from TRBV15 and TRBJ1-4; TRBD1 might be the D (5 bases). V lost 5 bases and J lost 7, with 11 bases in between. This CDR3 comprises 13 residues. Germline V gene lookup returns CDR1 LNHNV and CDR2 YYDKDF (reference sequence). The chain's CDR3 is CATSLGGGEKLFF. The CDR3 DNA is TGTGCCACCAGCCTTGGGGGGGGTGAAAAACTGTTTTTT.

CDR3 bases: TGTGCCAGTAGCCCTTACAGGGGGCCCAACTATGGCTACACCTTC. Translation gives CASSPYRGPNYGYTF. This rearrangement joins TRBV19 to TRBJ1-2; 9 positions agree with TRBD1. The V segment lost 6 bases and the J segment 2 bases; nucleotides outside the gene matches: 7. Germline CDR1 is LNHDA and CDR2 is SQIVND (reference sequence). The CDR3 consists of 15 residues. The complete variable domain, with remaining parts taken from reference TRBV19 and TRBJ1-2, reads DGGITQSPKYLFRKEGQNVTLSCEQNLNHDAMYWYRQDPGQGLRLIYYSQIVNDFQKGDIAEGYSVSREKKESFPLTVTSAQKNPTAFYLCASSPYRGPNYGYTFGSGTRLTVV.

This sequence joins TRBV11-3 and TRBJ2-7; no clear D. V was cut by 1 base and J by 7 bases, with 11 bases left in between. There are 13 residues in the CDR3. The V gene's germline CDR1 is SGHNT and CDR2 YENEEA. The CDR3 DNA is TGTGCCAGCAGCTTAGGGCCTCAGAATGAGCAGTACTTC. This codes for CASSLGPQNEQYF.

This clone showed up just a few times. The V and J genes are TRBV5-1 and TRBJ2-7, with TRBD2 matching 13 bases. The CDR3 extends over 15 amino acids. The J segment lost 5 bases and the V segment lost 0 bases, leaving 2 bases of the junction unmatched. Germline CDR1 and CDR2: SGHRS and YFSETQ. The CDR3 DNA is TGCGCCAGCAGCTTGGGACTAGCGGGAGGCCACGAGCAGTACTTC. Protein: CASSLGLAGGHEQYF.

This clone has only a few counts. The same CDR3 can be traced to other DNA sequences in this sample. The chain links TRBV15 to TRBJ1-2; a possible D gene is TRBD1 (5 bases). The ends were cut back, 0 bases at V and 5 bases at J, with 10 bases in the middle. This CDR3 is built from 14 residues. Looked up from germline, CDR1 is LNHNV and CDR2 is YYDKDF (reference sequence). CDR3 in amino acids: CATSRDVGGYGYTF. The CDR3 nucleotides are TGTGCCACCAGCAGAGATGTGGGGGGATATGGCTACACCTTC.

The rearrangement uses TRBV19 and TRBJ2-7, with TRBD2 matching 9 bases. Germline loops: CDR1 LNHDA, CDR2 SQIVND (reference sequence). V dropped 3 bases and J dropped 4; count of bases not matched to a gene: 10. The CDR3 is made up of 16 amino acids. The CDR3 here is CASSITGTSRSYEQYF. The CDR3 DNA reads as TGTGCCAGTAGTATCACCGGGACTAGCAGGAGTTACGAGCAGTACTTC.

The chain is built from TRBV29-1 and TRBJ2-7; TRBD1 might be the D (6 bases). Per the germline V gene, CDR1 is SQVTM and CDR2 is ANQGSEA. The CDR3 has 13 amino acids. Trimming removed 3 bases at V and 5 bases at J, with 14 bases between. This CDR3 reads CSVEGQGSNEQYF. In DNA form, the CDR3 reads TGCAGCGTTGAGGGTCAGGGGTCCAACGAGCAGTACTTC.

The rearrangement joins TRBV30 to TRBJ2-1; no clear D gene. V lost 0 bases and J lost 5, with 8 bases in between. The CDR3 length is 13 residues. Germline CDR1 is GTSNPN and CDR2 is SVGIG (reference sequence). CDR3: CAWSVRSDNEQFF. CDR3 bases: TGTGCCTGGAGTGTACGGAGCGACAATGAGCAGTTCTTC.

This rearrangement joins TRBV9 to TRBJ2-3; possibly TRBD2 for D (5 bases). This CDR3 contains 14 residues. The V and J ends lost 0 bases and 5 bases respectively, with 10 bases between them. Germline CDR1 reads SGDLS; CDR2 reads YYNGEE. This chain's CDR3 is CASSVAFRGDTQYF. CDR3 coding DNA: TGTGCCAGCAGCGTAGCTTTTCGGGGAGATACGCAGTATTTT.

This chain uses TRBV5-1 with TRBJ2-3; possible D gene TRBD1, 6 bases. This CDR3 region has 15 residues. Per the germline V gene, CDR1 is SGHRS and CDR2 is YFSETQ. V gave up 4 bases and J gave up 2 bases, with 14 bases separating them. In DNA, the CDR3 is TGCGCCAGCAGCCAGGACAGCGCAGACACAGATACGCAGTATTTT. This sequence encodes CASSQDSADTDTQYF.

The gene calls are TRBV19 and TRBJ1-1; 9 bases fit TRBD1. Per the germline V gene, CDR1 is LNHDA and CDR2 is SQIVND (reference sequence). The J segment lost 11 bases and the V segment lost 8 bases, leaving 9 bases of the junction unmatched. This CDR3 contains 12 residues. The DNA for the CDR3 is TGTGCCAGTTTGGACAGGGGTTTAGGCGCTTTCTTT. Protein product: CASLDRGLGAFF.

The chain links TRBV7-2 to TRBJ2-7; 7 nucleotides agree with TRBD2. The CDR3 spans 13 residues. CDR1 and CDR2 from the germline V gene are SGHTA and FQGNSA. V shed 8 bases and J 2 bases; nucleotides not matched to a gene: 6. The DNA for the CDR3 is TGTGCCAGCGGTTCCGGGACTACCTACGAGCAGTACTTC. Amino acids: CASGSGTTYEQYF.

The J gene is TRBJ1-1, the V gene TRBV10-1, with 7 bases fitting TRBD1. J lost 11 bases, V lost 2 bases, and 8 bases had no gene match. The CDR3 length is 13 residues. Germline V gene lookup returns CDR1 WNHNN and CDR2 SYGVQD (reference sequence). CDR3: CASSEDGQALAFF. Here the CDR3 DNA reads TGCGCCAGCAGTGAGGACGGACAGGCCTTGGCTTTCTTT.

The chain employs TRBV30 and TRBJ2-7, with TRBD1 identical over 7 bases. This CDR3 is 12 amino acids long. From germline, CDR1 is GTSNPN and CDR2 SVGIG (reference sequence). The ends lost 3 bases at V and 4 bases at J; junction bases unmatched: 3. Here the CDR3 reads CAWSRQGYEQYF. CDR3 bases: TGTGCCTGGAGCCGACAGGGTTACGAGCAGTACTTC.

The gene calls are TRBV6-2 or TRBV6-3 and TRBJ2-7; 14 positions match TRBD2. Germline loops: CDR1 MNHEY, CDR2 SVGEGT. Trimming removed 5 bases from V and 2 bases from J; junction bases left unmatched: 5. This CDR3 comprises 16 residues. Here the CDR3 DNA reads TGTGCCAGCAGTGCAGGACTAGCGGGAGGCGCCTACGAGCAGTACTTC. Translated, it gives CASSAGLAGGAYEQYF.